What follows are 8 T cell receptor beta chains derived from one specimen sequenced in a study of PD-1 blockade in classical Hodgkin lymphoma. Indicated time point: cycle 4 day 1 (C4D1), after 6 weeks of nivolumab. No patient escaped relapse after autologous stem cell transplantation, and brentuximab vedotin exposure varied. Generated by immunoSEQ multiplex PCR, the TCRdb table keeps only in-frame clones and is missing some. Of fewer than 35,000 clones listed, around 82% were seen once; the top ten hold about 15%. The sample in question was peripheral blood mononuclear cells (PBMCs), obtained before the fourth cycle of nivolumab. These receptors were collected from a human donor with classical Hodgkin lymphoma.

V usage is TRBV5-1 and J usage is TRBJ2-5, with D perhaps TRBD1 (6 bases). V dropped 4 bases and J dropped 3 bases, with 16 bases sitting between them. The germline V gene encodes CDR1 SGHRS and CDR2 YFSETQ. This CDR3 comprises 15 residues. CDR3 region: CASSRVLNREETQYF. CDR3 in DNA: TGCGCCAGCAGCCGGGTCCTGAACAGGGAAGAGACCCAGTACTTC. Full variable domain (missing parts from reference TRBV5-1 and TRBJ2-5): KAGVTQTPRYLIKTRGQQVTLSCSPISGHRSVSWYQQTPGQGLQFLFEYFSETQRNKGNFPGRFSGRQFSNSRSEMNVSTLELGDSALYLCASSRVLNREETQYFGPGTRLLVL.

The chain links TRBV5-4 to TRBJ2-6, with a tentative D call TRBD2 (6 bases). Trimming stripped 4 bases from V and 0 bases from J, with 17 bases between. Germline V gives CDR1 SGHNT, CDR2 YYREEE (reference sequence). The CDR3 is 18 amino acids. This CDR3 reads CASSLAEGIVSGANVLTF. The CDR3 DNA is TGTGCCAGCAGCCTGGCGGAGGGGATAGTCTCTGGGGCCAACGTCCTGACTTTC.

This clone was counted once. The rearrangement joins TRBV2 to TRBJ2-7; possible D gene TRBD1, 8 bases. The CDR3 contains 13 residues. The germline V gene encodes CDR1 SNHLY and CDR2 FYNNEI. V was trimmed by 10 bases and J by 6 bases, leaving 19 bases between them. CDR3 nucleotides: TGTGCCACAGGGGGCCAGGGAGGGCTCGAGCAGTACGTC. Translating gives CATGGQGGLEQYV.

V and J are TRBV15 and TRBJ1-5; D is unresolved. The CDR3 is 15 amino acids. V was trimmed by 1 base and J by 0 bases, leaving 7 bases between them. From germline, CDR1 is LNHNV and CDR2 YYDKDF (reference sequence). As DNA, the CDR3 is TGTGCCACCAGCAGAGGGAAAAATAGCAATCAGCCCCAGCATTTT. Encoded protein: CATSRGKNSNQPQHF. Full variable domain (missing parts from reference TRBV15 and TRBJ1-5): DAMVIQNPRYQVTQFGKPVTLSCSQTLNHNVMYWYQQKSSQAPKLLFHYYDKDFNNEADTPDNFQSRRPNTSFCFLDIRSPGLGDTAMYLCATSRGKNSNQPQHFGDGTRLSIL.

This chain joins TRBV5-1 and TRBJ2-7; TRBD1 aligns across 8 bases. The V segment lost 1 base and the J segment 1 base; nucleotides outside the gene matches: 10. The germline CDR1 and CDR2 sequences are SGHRS and YFSETQ. The CDR3 length is 17 residues. The DNA for the CDR3 is TGCGCCAGCAGCTTGCCCAGTAGACAGGGGCTTTCCTACGAGCAGTACTTC. Protein sequence: CASSLPSRQGLSYEQYF.

The genes are TRBV7-2 and TRBJ2-6; TRBD2 is a possible D gene (6 bases). CDR1 is SGHTA and CDR2 is FQGNSA in the germline V gene. The CDR3 has 16 residues. V lost 0 bases and J lost 4, with 10 bases in between. CDR3 DNA: TGTGCCAGCAGCTTAGCGAGCGGGCCAGGGGCCAACGTCCTGACTTTC. It codes for CASSLASGPGANVLTF.

This sequence joins TRBV7-8 and TRBJ2-3, with 9 bases identical to TRBD2. With 0 bases clipped from V and 7 bases from J, the junction kept 11 bases outside the gene matches. Germline loops: CDR1 SGHVS, CDR2 FQNEAQ. This CDR3 has 17 amino acids. The CDR3 DNA is TGTGCCAGCAGCTTAGCGCGTATTAGCGGGAGAACGAATACGCAGTATTTT. Protein sequence: CASSLARISGRTNTQYF.

The V gene is TRBV9, the J gene TRBJ2-5; D remains unclear. CDR1 and CDR2 from the germline V gene are SGDLS and YYNGEE. This CDR3 has 14 residues. V was shortened by 0 bases and J by 7 bases, with 13 bases between the two germline ends. The CDR3 coding sequence is TGTGCCAGCAGCGTAGGAAATTCGGGCGCGACCCAGTACTTC. The encoded protein is CASSVGNSGATQYF. Based on the CDR3 plus reference TRBV9 and TRBJ2-5, the full variable domain is DSGVTQTPKHLITATGQRVTLRCSPRSGDLSVYWYQQSLDQGLQFLIQYYNGEERAKGNILERFSAQQFPDLHSELNLSSLELGDSALYFCASSVGNSGATQYFGPGTRLLVL.